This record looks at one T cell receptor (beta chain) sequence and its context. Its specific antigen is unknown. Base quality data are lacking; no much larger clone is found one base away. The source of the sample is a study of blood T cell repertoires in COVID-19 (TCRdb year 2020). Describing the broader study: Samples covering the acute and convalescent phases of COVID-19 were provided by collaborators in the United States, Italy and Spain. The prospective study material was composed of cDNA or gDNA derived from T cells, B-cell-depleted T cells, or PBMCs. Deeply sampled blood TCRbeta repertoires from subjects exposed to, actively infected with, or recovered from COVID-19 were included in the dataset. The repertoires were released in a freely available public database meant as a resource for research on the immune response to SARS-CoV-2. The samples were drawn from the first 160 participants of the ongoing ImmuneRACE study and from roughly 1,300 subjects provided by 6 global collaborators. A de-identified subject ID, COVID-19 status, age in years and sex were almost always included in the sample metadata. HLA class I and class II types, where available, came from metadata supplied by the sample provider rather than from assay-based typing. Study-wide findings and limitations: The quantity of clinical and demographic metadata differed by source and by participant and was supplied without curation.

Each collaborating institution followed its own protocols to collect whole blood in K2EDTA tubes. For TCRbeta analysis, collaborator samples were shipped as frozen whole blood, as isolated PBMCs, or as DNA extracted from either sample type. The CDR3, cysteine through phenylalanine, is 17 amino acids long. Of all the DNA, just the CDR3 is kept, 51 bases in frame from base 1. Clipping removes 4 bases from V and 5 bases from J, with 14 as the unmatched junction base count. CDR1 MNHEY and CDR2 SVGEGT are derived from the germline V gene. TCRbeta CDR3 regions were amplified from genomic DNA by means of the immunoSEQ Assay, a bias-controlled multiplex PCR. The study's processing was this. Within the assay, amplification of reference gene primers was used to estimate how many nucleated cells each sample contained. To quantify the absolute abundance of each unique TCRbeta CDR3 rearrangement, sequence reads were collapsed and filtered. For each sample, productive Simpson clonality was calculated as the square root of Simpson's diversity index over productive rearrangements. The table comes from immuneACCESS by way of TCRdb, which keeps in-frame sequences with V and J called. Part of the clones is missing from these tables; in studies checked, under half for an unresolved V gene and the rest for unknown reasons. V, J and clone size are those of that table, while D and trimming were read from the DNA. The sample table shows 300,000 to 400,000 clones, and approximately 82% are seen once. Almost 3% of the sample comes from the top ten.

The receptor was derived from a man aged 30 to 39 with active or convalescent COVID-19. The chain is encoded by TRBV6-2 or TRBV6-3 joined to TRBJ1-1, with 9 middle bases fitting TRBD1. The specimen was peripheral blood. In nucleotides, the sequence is TGTGCCAGCAGTTTTGACACAGGGGGCGCCCATCGGACTGAAGCTTTCTTT. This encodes CASSFDTGGAHRTEAFF.